This T cell receptor (beta chain) is drawn from a study of blood T cell repertoires in COVID-19. Measured with immunoSEQ multiplex PCR; TCRdb has only the in-frame clones, and not every one. The data show about 220,000 clones, 80% to 90% seen once. The CDR3 is 16 amino acids. The germline CDR1 and CDR2 sequences are SGHTA and FQGNSA. V lost 5 bases, J lost 9 bases, and 12 bases stayed unmatched. The chain employs TRBV7-2 and TRBJ2-5; 13 bases fit TRBD2. This sequence originates from a woman in her seventies with acute or convalescent COVID-19. Sequenced: peripheral blood. The CDR3 protein is CASSPSPGLAGSAQYF. DNA for the CDR3: TGTGCCAGCAGCCCTTCTCCGGGACTAGCGGGGTCGGCCCAGTACTTC.